The TCR beta chain described here comes from a study of blood T cells in healthy people across ages. Together with a sample-barcoded 5' primer, a J-beta primer mix was included in a second PCR lasting 7 to 11 cycles. TCRdb redid the calling of the 5' RACE reads with MiXCR, one entry per CDR3 protein. The table includes 500,000 to 600,000 distinct CDR3 sequences, 25% to 30% detected once. V was cut by 5 bases and J by 0 bases, with 18 bases left in between. CDR3 length equals 17 residues. The germline V gene encodes CDR1 KGHDR and CDR2 SFDVKD. The chain carries TRBV24-1 and TRBJ1-2; D is perhaps TRBD1 (6 bases). The sequenced sample consisted of blood. This receptor was obtained from a woman aged 65 to 85 in good health. Here the CDR3 reads CATSVQGGTGPNYGYTF. In nucleotides, the CDR3 is TGTGCCACCAGTGTCCAAGGGGGTACAGGACCTAACTATGGCTACACCTTC.